A single sample gave rise to the 26 T cell receptor beta chains below, sequenced in a study of CD8+CD57+ T cells in acquired aplastic anemia. The template for TCR beta VDJ and CDR3 sequence profiling was genomic DNA. MiXCR, run by TCRdb on the reads, gives a single entry per CDR3 protein. The sample shows roughly 150,000 distinct CDR3 sequences, 40% to 50% of them seen only once. Only patients with CD8+CD57+ cell expansion on flow cytometry were chosen for sequencing. Sequenced material: sorted CD4+, CD8+, or CD8+CD57+ T cells (not recorded which) from PBMCs. These receptors all stem from a human donor with aplastic anemia.

V usage is TRBV7-9 and J usage is TRBJ2-2; a possible D gene is TRBD2 (6 bases). Germline V gene data show CDR1 as SEHNR and CDR2 as FQNEAQ (reference sequence). The V end was cut by 6 bases, the J end by 3 bases, with 8 bases between. The CDR3 has 13 amino acids. In DNA form, the CDR3 reads TGTGCCAGCAGGACGGGAGACACCGGGGAGCTGTTTTTT. This gives the protein CASRTGDTGELFF.

In its sample, this clonotype was seen many times. This sequence joins TRBV6-6 and TRBJ2-5; 10 nucleotides line up with TRBD2. The germline CDR1 and CDR2 sequences are MNHNY and SVGAGI (reference sequence). The CDR3 extends over 15 amino acids. Trimming took 2 bases from V and 3 from J; bases not matched to a gene: 3. The CDR3 loop is CASSYRLAGEETQYF. The CDR3 bases are TGTGCCAGCAGTTACCGGCTAGCGGGAGAAGAGACCCAGTACTTC.

Concerning this clonotype: One base away lies a much larger clone, so this may be a sequencing read error. The V call is TRBV5-1, the J call TRBJ2-3; D unresolved. V dropped 0 bases and J dropped 0 bases, with 8 bases sitting between them. This CDR3 spans 15 amino acids. Germline CDR1 and CDR2: SGHRS and YFSETQ. As DNA, the CDR3 is TGCGCCAGCAGCTTGGGTTTCTCGAGCACAGATACGCAGTATTTT. Residues: CASSLGFSSTDTQYF.

This clonotype appeared many times. This chain joins TRBV7-8 and TRBJ1-4; D uncertain. This CDR3 has 15 amino acids. Germline CDR1 SGHVS, CDR2 FQNEAQ. Trimming left V 1 base short and J 9 bases short, with 15 bases between. CDR3 nucleotide sequence: TGTGCCAGCAGCTTAGTCTCGCCCGGTAACAAAAAACTGTTTTTT. Its translation is CASSLVSPGNKKLFF.

This clonotype was recorded many times. The chain is built from TRBV5-1 and TRBJ2-7; D remains ambiguous. The V gene's germline CDR1 is SGHRS and CDR2 YFSETQ. V was trimmed by 0 bases and J by 6 bases, leaving 13 bases between them. CDR3 size: 14 residues. CDR3 region: CASSLVGLDSEQYF. In DNA, the CDR3 is TGCGCCAGCAGCTTGGTGGGTCTCGACTCCGAGCAGTACTTC.

This clonotype was recorded many times. The chain is built from TRBV5-1 and TRBJ2-5; D may correspond to TRBD1 or TRBD2 (6 bases each). The ends were cut back, 7 bases at V and 1 base at J, with 14 bases in the middle. This CDR3 region has 14 residues. From germline, CDR1 is SGHRS and CDR2 YFSETQ. This chain's CDR3 is CASGGHSGQETQYF. In DNA, the CDR3 is TGCGCCAGCGGGGGGCATAGCGGCCAAGAGACCCAGTACTTC.

This clonotype was seen repeatedly, ten times or more. The V call is TRBV13, the J call TRBJ1-1; the D is unclear. Germline loops: CDR1 PRHDT, CDR2 FYEKMQ (reference sequence). The V end was cut by 5 bases, the J end by 3 bases, with 13 bases between. The CDR3 totals 14 residues. The CDR3 DNA reads as TGTGCCAGCAGCCCAACCGCCACGTACACTGAAGCTTTCTTT. Its protein is CASSPTATYTEAFF.

The chain recombines TRBV20-1 with TRBJ2-7; 10 nucleotides align to TRBD1. The V and J ends lost 3 bases and 3 bases, in that order; junction bases with no gene match: 5. Germline values: CDR1 DFQATT, CDR2 SNEGSKA (reference sequence). The CDR3 extends over 14 amino acids. The CDR3 region is CSASAGQGLYEQYF. For the CDR3, the DNA is TGCAGTGCTAGCGCGGGACAGGGGCTCTACGAGCAGTACTTC.

This chain connects TRBV11-3 to TRBJ2-6; a possible D gene is TRBD2 (6 bases). CDR1 is SGHNT, CDR2 YENEEA, per germline. The CDR3 totals 16 residues. Trimming shortened V by 3 bases and J by 3 bases, and 12 bases separated the two germline ends. CDR3 loop: CASSLGGGGGANVLTF. Here the CDR3 DNA reads TGTGCCAGCAGCTTGGGGGGAGGCGGTGGGGCCAACGTCCTGACTTTC.

The J gene is TRBJ1-2, the V gene TRBV20-1; 7 nucleotides match TRBD1. V shed 6 bases, J shed 5 bases, and the junction held 12 bases outside the gene matches. This CDR3 is built from 14 residues. Germline V gene lookup returns CDR1 DFQATT and CDR2 SNEGSKA (reference sequence). CDR3 loop: CSAVGQRGLYGYTF. The CDR3 nucleotides read TGCAGTGCCGTAGGCCAAAGGGGGCTTTATGGCTACACCTTC.

This clonotype was recorded many times. This sequence joins TRBV19 and TRBJ2-7; 7 nucleotides align to TRBD1. CDR1 is LNHDA, CDR2 SQIVND, per germline (reference sequence). Trimming cost V 5 bases and J 6 bases; bases outside gene matches: 10. The length of the CDR3 is 14 residues. CDR3 protein: CASSGRQGTGEQYF. The DNA for the CDR3 is TGTGCCAGTAGTGGACGACAGGGAACCGGCGAGCAGTACTTC.

The chain joins TRBV29-1 to TRBJ1-2; D is unresolved. This CDR3 spans 13 amino acids. The germline CDR1 and CDR2 sequences are SQVTM and ANQGSEA. With 7 bases removed from V and 6 bases from J, the gap between germline ends came to 18 bases. CDR3 sequence (DNA): TGCAGCGAGGCAGGACGGGAGGGCCATGGCTACACCTTC. Translated: CSEAGREGHGYTF.

J is TRBJ2-1 and V is TRBV10-3; D is perhaps TRBD2 (5 bases). Germline-derived CDR1 and CDR2 are ENHRY and SYGVKD. This CDR3 comprises 15 residues. Trimming removed 2 bases from V and 5 bases from J, with 13 bases in between. This CDR3 is CAISEDRRADNEQFF. For the CDR3, the DNA is TGTGCCATCAGTGAGGACCGGCGGGCTGACAATGAGCAGTTCTTC.

This clonotype was observed a handful of times. The chain has TRBV3-1 and TRBJ1-4, with unresolved D. V lost 0 bases and J 6 bases, leaving 11 bases between the germline ends. The CDR3 spans 15 residues. From germline, CDR1 is LGHDT and CDR2 YNNKEL (reference sequence). The CDR3, as DNA: TGTGCCAGCAGCCAAGAATTAGGAGCAGATGAAAAACTGTTTTTT. Its protein product is CASSQELGADEKLFF. The variable domain in full, with the rest retrieved from reference TRBV3-1 and TRBJ1-4, is DTAVSQTPKYLVTQMGNDKSIKCEQNLGHDTMYWYKQDSKKFLKIMFSYNNKELIINETVPNRFSPKSPDKAHLNLHINSLELGDSAVYFCASSQELGADEKLFFGSGTQLSVL.

This clonotype was found a few times. The gene calls are TRBV24-1 and TRBJ2-1, with 16 bases that match TRBD2. Germline values: CDR1 KGHDR, CDR2 SFDVKD. The CDR3 is made up of 16 amino acids. V lost 5 bases, J lost 9 bases, and 6 bases stayed unmatched. CDR3 loop: CATSALGTSGGVEQFF. The CDR3 nucleotides are TGTGCCACCAGTGCCCTCGGGACTAGCGGGGGGGTTGAGCAGTTCTTC.

J is TRBJ2-2 and V is TRBV10-3, with TRBD2 as a possible D gene (5 bases). With 9 bases removed from V and 3 bases from J, the gap between germline ends came to 17 bases. The V gene's germline CDR1 is ENHRY and CDR2 SYGVKD. CDR3 size: 15 residues. CDR3 DNA: TGTGCCATACCCCGGGGTCCGACGGACACCGGGGAGCTGTTTTTT. Translating gives CAIPRGPTDTGELFF.

Many counts were recorded for this clonotype. This chain uses TRBV6-5 with TRBJ1-1, with D possibly being TRBD1 (5 bases). V dropped 4 bases and J dropped 4 bases, with 16 bases sitting between them. This CDR3 is 15 amino acids long. Germline V gives CDR1 MNHEY, CDR2 SVGAGI. The CDR3 loop is CASSSNQGIGTEAFF. DNA for the CDR3: TGTGCCAGCAGTTCCAATCAGGGAATCGGCACTGAAGCTTTCTTT.

This clonotype occurred many times. This chain connects TRBV9 to TRBJ2-1; either TRBD1 or TRBD2 may fit D (5 bases each). V lost 3 bases and J 0 bases, leaving 13 bases between the germline ends. The CDR3 runs 16 residues. Per germline, CDR1 SGDLS and CDR2 YYNGEE. Written as DNA, the CDR3 is TGTGCCAGCAGCGCCCGGGACGTGAGCTCCTACAATGAGCAGTTCTTC. Its translation is CASSARDVSSYNEQFF.

This clonotype was picked up many times. The V gene is TRBV25-1, the J gene TRBJ2-5, with 8 bases that match TRBD2. The CDR3 covers 15 residues. Germline-derived CDR1 and CDR2 are MGHDK and SYGVNS. V dropped 6 bases and J dropped 4; count of bases not matched to a gene: 10. CDR3 sequence: CASRDPGTSGETQYF. In nucleotides, the CDR3 is TGTGCCAGCAGGGACCCGGGGACTAGTGGAGAGACCCAGTACTTC. Full variable domain (outside the CDR3, taken from reference TRBV25-1 and TRBJ2-5): EADIYQTPRYLVIGTGKKITLECSQTMGHDKMYWYQQDPGMELHLIHYSYGVNSTEKGDLSSESTVSRIRTEHFPLTLESARPSHTSQYLCASRDPGTSGETQYFGPGTRLLVL.

The V call is TRBV11-1, the J call TRBJ2-3, with 7 nucleotides matching TRBD1. J was trimmed by 4 bases and V by 5 bases; bases with no gene match: 9. Per germline, CDR1 SGHAT and CDR2 FQDESV (reference sequence). The CDR3 is made up of 15 amino acids. CDR3 DNA: TGTGCCAGCAGCACACGCGACAGGGTGGCAGATACGCAGTATTTT. Translating it yields CASSTRDRVADTQYF.

This clonotype was observed many times. The V and J genes are TRBV20-1 and TRBJ2-3; a possible D gene is TRBD1 (6 bases). CDR1 and CDR2 (germline): DFQATT, SNEGSKA (reference sequence). The CDR3 spans 13 residues. Trimming cost V 7 bases and J 3 bases, with 14 bases left between them. The CDR3 protein is CSVRGQTTDTQYF. CDR3 DNA sequence: TGCAGTGTCAGGGGCCAGACGACAGATACGCAGTATTTT.

The V call is TRBV2, the J call TRBJ1-1; TRBD1 aligns across 9 bases. Germline V gives CDR1 SNHLY, CDR2 FYNNEI. Losses at the gene ends were 10 bases for V and 6 bases for J; bases not matched to a gene: 6. The CDR3 contains 12 residues. CDR3 DNA: TGTGCCAAGGACAGGGGTCGTTCTGAAGCTTTCTTT. As protein: CAKDRGRSEAFF.

As regards this clonotype: The junction departs from germline at one end; a sequencing error may be responsible. The chain couples TRBV15 to TRBJ2-7; maybe TRBD1 (6 bases). The CDR3 extends over 12 amino acids. The germline CDR1 and CDR2 sequences are LNHNV and YYDKDF (reference sequence). As DNA, the CDR3 is TGTGTCACCAGCAGGGGTTCCTACGAGCAGTACTTC. Translation gives CVTSRGSYEQYF.

This clonotype was counted at least ten times. CDR3 in DNA: TGTGCCAGCAGCTTGGGTGGAGAATCATCATATTATGGCTACACCTTC. Its translation: CASSLGGESSYYGYTF. The chain combines TRBV5-4 with TRBJ1-2, with D unresolved. Germline values: CDR1 SGHNT, CDR2 YYREEE (reference sequence). The V end was cut by 0 bases, the J end by 5 bases, with 17 bases between. There are 16 residues in the CDR3.

This clonotype has only one observation. V and J are TRBV11-2 and TRBJ1-3, with TRBD1 matching over 7 bases. V gave up 5 bases and J gave up 1 base; unmatched junction bases: 14. Germline V CDR1 and CDR2: SGHAT, FQNNGV. This CDR3 has 18 residues. CDR3 DNA: TGTGCCAGCAGCCTACGAGGGGGCAGGTCCCTTTCTGGAAACACCATATATTTT. Amino acid sequence: CASSLRGGRSLSGNTIYF.

This chain uses TRBV6-4 with TRBJ2-1; 8 bases match TRBD2. Germline trimming cut 8 bases from V and 6 bases from J; bases unmatched to any gene: 15. Germline CDR1 and CDR2: MRHNA and SNTAGT. This CDR3 region has 16 residues. CDR3 sequence reads: CASGDGGAVNLNEQFF. CDR3 DNA: TGTGCCAGCGGAGACGGGGGGGCTGTGAACCTCAATGAGCAGTTCTTC.